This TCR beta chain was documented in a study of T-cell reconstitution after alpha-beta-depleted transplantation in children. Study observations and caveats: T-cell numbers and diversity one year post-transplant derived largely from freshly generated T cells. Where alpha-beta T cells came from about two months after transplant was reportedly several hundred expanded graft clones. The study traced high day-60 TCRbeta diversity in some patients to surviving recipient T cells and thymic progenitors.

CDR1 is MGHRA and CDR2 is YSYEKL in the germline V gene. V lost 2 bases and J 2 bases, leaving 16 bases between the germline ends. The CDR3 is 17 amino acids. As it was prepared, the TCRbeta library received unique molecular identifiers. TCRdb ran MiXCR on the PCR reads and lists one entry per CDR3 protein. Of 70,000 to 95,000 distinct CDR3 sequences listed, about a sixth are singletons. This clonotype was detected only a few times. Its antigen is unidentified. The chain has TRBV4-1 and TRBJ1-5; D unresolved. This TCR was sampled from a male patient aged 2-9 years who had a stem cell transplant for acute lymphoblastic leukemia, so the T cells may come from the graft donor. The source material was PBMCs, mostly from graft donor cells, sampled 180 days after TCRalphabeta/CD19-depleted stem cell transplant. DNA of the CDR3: TGCGCCAGCAGCCAAACTAGCGGTCGCTGGGGCAATCAGCCCCAGCATTTT. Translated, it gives CASSQTSGRWGNQPQHF.